Presented here are 28 T cell receptor beta chains from one specimen sequenced in a study of cytotoxic CD8 clonotypes in ibrutinib-treated CLL. Clones were sequenced by immunoSEQ multiplex PCR, and TCRdb holds only the in-frame ones, with some missing. This sample has about 69,000 clones, with over 75% found just once. The specimen comprised PBMCs, sampled at disease progression, from a patient treated with ibrutinib. All receptors derive from a human donor with chronic lymphocytic leukemia.

The V and J genes are TRBV7-6 and TRBJ1-4; no firm D call. The V end was cut by 3 bases, the J end by 8 bases, with 7 bases between. This CDR3 has 12 residues. In germline, CDR1 is SGHVS, CDR2 FNYEAQ. The CDR3 protein is CASSFRGEKLFF. The CDR3 DNA follows: TGTGCCAGCAGCTTCCGTGGCGAAAAACTGTTTTTT.

The chain is built from TRBV30 and TRBJ2-7, with 9 bases that match TRBD1. The germline V gene encodes CDR1 GTSNPN and CDR2 SVGIG (reference sequence). V lost 4 bases and J lost 9; bases outside the gene matches: 7. The CDR3 covers 12 residues. CDR3 loop: CAWKRDRVWQYF. CDR3 nucleotide sequence: TGTGCCTGGAAACGGGACAGGGTTTGGCAGTACTTC.

This chain uses TRBV30 with TRBJ1-3; weak D call: TRBD1 (5 bases). The V gene's germline CDR1 is GTSNPN and CDR2 SVGIG (reference sequence). V was clipped by 4 bases and J by 7 bases, with 14 bases between them. This CDR3 comprises 13 residues. CDR3 coding DNA: TGTGCCTGGACCCCCGGGGCAAGCAACACCATATATTTT. The encoded protein is CAWTPGASNTIYF. The complete variable domain, with remaining parts taken from reference TRBV30 and TRBJ1-3, reads SQTIHQWPATLVQPVGSPLSLECTVEGTSNPNLYWYRQAAGRGLQLLFYSVGIGQISSEVPQNLSASRPQDRQFILSSKKLLLSDSGFYLCAWTPGASNTIYFGEGSWLTVV.

This clone was found once. This sequence joins TRBV6-5 and TRBJ2-7; 8 nucleotides match TRBD2. The V gene's germline CDR1 is MNHEY and CDR2 SVGAGI. The J segment lost 2 bases and the V segment lost 2 bases, leaving 5 bases of the junction unmatched. The CDR3 sequence is 15 residues long. The CDR3 sequence is CASSYVGGGTYEQYF. CDR3 sequence (DNA): TGTGCCAGCAGTTACGTCGGGGGGGGCACCTACGAGCAGTACTTC.

This chain joins TRBV7-9 and TRBJ1-5; the D gene is possibly TRBD1 (6 bases). The CDR3 runs 15 residues. The germline CDR1 and CDR2 sequences are SEHNR and FQNEAQ (reference sequence). V lost 5 bases, J lost 6 bases, and 17 bases lay in between. CDR3 bases: TGTGCCAGCAGCCTACTAGGGGGGGGGCTTCAGCCCCAGCATTTT. Residues: CASSLLGGGLQPQHF.

The chain recombines TRBV4-1 with TRBJ2-1; TRBD2 agrees at 14 bases. CDR3 length: 17 residues. Germline V gene sequence: CDR1 MGHRA, CDR2 YSYEKL. Unmatched junction bases numbered 9, after V lost 3 bases and J lost 8 bases. The CDR3 nucleotides are TGCGCCAGCAGCCAGGGATTTGGGACTAGCGGGAGCTATGAGCAGTTCTTC. Protein sequence: CASSQGFGTSGSYEQFF.

The genes are TRBV29-1 and TRBJ1-3; possibly TRBD1 for D (6 bases). Germline lookup yields CDR1 SQVTM and CDR2 ANQGSEA. The CDR3 runs 13 residues. V lost 7 bases, J lost 3 bases, and 13 bases lay in between. The CDR3 protein is CSALRGIGNTIYF. Here the CDR3 DNA reads TGCAGCGCCCTGAGGGGGATTGGAAACACCATATATTTT.

The table lists this clone with a few counts. The CDR3 DNA follows: TGCAGCGTTGAAGATCAAGCTGACCGGGAGACCCAGTACTTC. It translates to CSVEDQADRETQYF. V is TRBV29-1 and J is TRBJ2-5, with D hard to call. The CDR3 length is 14 residues. V was clipped by 0 bases and J by 5 bases, with 13 bases between them. The germline V gene encodes CDR1 SQVTM and CDR2 ANQGSEA.

This chain uses TRBV11-3 with TRBJ2-7, with D possibly TRBD1 on 5 matching bases. This CDR3 is built from 15 residues. From germline, CDR1 is SGHNT and CDR2 YENEEA. The V end lost 2 bases, the J end lost 0 bases, and 11 bases lay between the germline ends. The DNA of the CDR3 is TGTGCCAGCAGCTTAAGACAGAGCCGCTCCTACGAGCAGTACTTC. Translated: CASSLRQSRSYEQYF.

The genes are TRBV2 and TRBJ2-2; no reliable D call. Trimming took 2 bases from V and 3 from J, leaving 7 bases between them. The CDR3 is 14 amino acids. Germline V gene data show CDR1 as SNHLY and CDR2 as FYNNEI. The chain's CDR3 is CASSENSHTGELFF. The CDR3 bases are TGTGCCAGCAGTGAAAACAGCCACACCGGGGAGCTGTTTTTT.

The rearrangement joins TRBV4-1 to TRBJ1-5, with a tentative D call TRBD1 (6 bases). The CDR3 totals 15 residues. Germline CDR1 MGHRA, CDR2 YSYEKL. Between the trimmed V and J ends, which lost 2 bases and 0 bases, there was a span of 8 bases. The CDR3 loop reads CASSQPGHSNQPQHF. The CDR3 DNA follows: TGCGCCAGCAGCCAACCGGGACATAGCAATCAGCCCCAGCATTTT.

The V call is TRBV7-2, the J call TRBJ1-6; TRBD1 might be the D (5 bases). V was pared by 2 bases and J by 3 bases, with 11 bases between. The CDR3 runs 16 residues. CDR1 and CDR2 (germline): SGHTA, FQGNSA. The CDR3 DNA reads as TGTGCCAGCAGCTTAAAAGGGGCGGGCTATAATTCACCCCTCCACTTT. Translating gives CASSLKGAGYNSPLHF.

The rearrangement uses TRBV21-1 and TRBJ1-5; TRBD1, the table's D call, lacks a check against the DNA. TRBV21-1 is termed a pseudogene. CDR3 size: 18 residues. CDR3 loop: CASSLLGGQDLSNQPQHF. The CDR3 coding sequence is TGTGCCAGCAGCCTCTTAGGAGGACAGGACCTTAGCAATCAGCCCCAGCATTTT.

The chain combines TRBV15 with TRBJ1-5, with D hard to call. Between the trimmed V and J ends, which lost 8 bases and 0 bases, there was a span of 11 bases. The CDR3 is 14 amino acids. Germline loops: CDR1 LNHNV, CDR2 YYDKDF (reference sequence). For the CDR3, the DNA is TGTGCCACCCGGGTTGGAGCTAGCAATCAGCCCCAGCATTTT. It encodes CATRVGASNQPQHF.

V gene TRBV18 combines with J gene TRBJ2-7, with TRBD2 as a possible D gene (6 bases). Trimming left V 1 base short and J 3 bases short, with 16 bases between. This CDR3 spans 16 amino acids. The germline V gene encodes CDR1 KGHSH and CDR2 LQKENI. This CDR3 reads CASSPRGLRGIYEQYF. The CDR3 region has the DNA TGTGCCAGCTCACCACGGGGCCTCCGGGGGATCTACGAGCAGTACTTC.

The chain employs TRBV4-1 and TRBJ2-7, with TRBD1 matching 8 bases. CDR1 and CDR2 (germline): MGHRA, YSYEKL. Germline trimming cut 5 bases from V and 6 bases from J; bases unmatched to any gene: 9. The CDR3 has 14 residues. The CDR3 nucleotides read TGCGCCAGCAGCGTTGGGGACAGGATCTCCGAGCAGTACTTC. Residues: CASSVGDRISEQYF.

This sequence joins TRBV5-1 and TRBJ2-7; D is unclear. The ends were cut back, 0 bases at V and 6 bases at J, with 13 bases in the middle. CDR1 and CDR2 (germline): SGHRS, YFSETQ. The CDR3 consists of 14 residues. CDR3 nucleotides: TGCGCCAGCAGCTTGGAGGTGATCTCGGCCGAGCAGTACTTC. This codes for CASSLEVISAEQYF.

This clone was found once. The rearrangement joins TRBV18 to TRBJ2-7; TRBD1 agrees at 9 bases. The trim removed 4 bases at V and 13 bases at J, leaving 8 bases unmatched. This CDR3 region has 12 residues. Germline V lookup: CDR1 KGHSH, CDR2 LQKENI. In DNA, the CDR3 is TGTGCCAGCTCACAGCCCGGGACAGGGTCCTACTTC. Residues: CASSQPGTGSYF.

The CDR3 reads CASSLIPGELFF. In DNA form, the CDR3 reads TGTGCCAGCAGCTTAATCCCCGGGGAGCTGTTTTTT. This chain links TRBV7-2 with TRBJ2-2; D remains ambiguous. V lost 2 bases, J lost 6 bases, and 4 bases lay in between. In germline, CDR1 is SGHTA, CDR2 FQGNSA. The CDR3 sequence is 12 residues long.

The chain uses TRBV2 and TRBJ2-2; no firm D call. The germline CDR1 and CDR2 sequences are SNHLY and FYNNEI. Trimming removed 3 bases at V and 3 bases at J, with 11 bases between. The CDR3 is 15 amino acids. The DNA for the CDR3 is TGTGCCAGCAGTGAGATGCCTGTCGACACCGGGGAGCTGTTTTTT. Its protein product is CASSEMPVDTGELFF. Full variable domain (outside the CDR3, taken from reference TRBV2 and TRBJ2-2): EPEVTQTPSHQVTQMGQEVILRCVPISNHLYFYWYRQILGQKVEFLVSFYNNEISEKSEIFDDQFSVERPDGSNFTLKIRSTKLEDSAMYFCASSEMPVDTGELFFGEGSRLTVL.

The chain combines TRBV18 with TRBJ1-1; unclear D gene. The germline CDR1 and CDR2 sequences are KGHSH and LQKENI. The CDR3 totals 14 residues. Trimming left V 10 bases short and J 0 bases short, with 15 bases between. The DNA for the CDR3 is TGTGCCATCTTAAGATCGGAAATGAACACTGAAGCTTTCTTT. The encoded protein is CAILRSEMNTEAFF.

The chain employs TRBV7-9 and TRBJ2-2; 10 positions agree with TRBD2. V shed 3 bases, J shed 4 bases, and the junction held 5 bases outside the gene matches. The CDR3 is 16 amino acids. CDR1 and CDR2 from the germline V gene are SEHNR and FQNEAQ (reference sequence). The CDR3 reads CASSFLAGARTGELFF. CDR3 bases: TGTGCCAGCAGCTTTCTAGCGGGGGCCCGCACCGGGGAGCTGTTTTTT.

The rearrangement uses TRBV28 and TRBJ1-4; unclear D gene. This CDR3 is 16 amino acids long. Trimming shortened V by 7 bases and J by 7 bases, and 22 bases separated the two germline ends. Germline loops: CDR1 MDHEN, CDR2 SYDVKM. The CDR3 protein is CASISLRGLEGEKLFF. The CDR3 DNA is TGTGCCAGCATCTCTTTGAGAGGATTAGAGGGTGAAAAACTGTTTTTT.

CDR3 sequence reads: CASSDGRRSGNTIYF. CDR3 coding DNA: TGTGCCAGCAGTGATGGCAGGCGCTCTGGAAACACCATATATTTT. The chain recombines TRBV2 with TRBJ1-3; no clear D gene. In germline, CDR1 is SNHLY, CDR2 FYNNEI. The CDR3 consists of 15 residues. V was clipped by 3 bases and J by 0 bases, with 9 bases between them.

The chain links TRBV5-4 to TRBJ1-2; TRBD1 matches at 8 bases. This CDR3 is 15 amino acids long. V dropped 3 bases and J dropped 6; count of bases not matched to a gene: 10. In germline, CDR1 is SGHNT, CDR2 YYREEE (reference sequence). The CDR3 is CASSYGQGTQDGYTF. Written as DNA, the CDR3 is TGTGCCAGCAGCTACGGACAGGGAACGCAGGATGGCTACACCTTC.

The chain uses TRBV5-1 and TRBJ2-1; D not resolved. Trimming cost V 0 bases and J 0 bases, with 7 bases left between them. Germline V gene sequence: CDR1 SGHRS, CDR2 YFSETQ. This CDR3 is 15 amino acids long. The CDR3 reads CASSLGLSSYNEQFF. DNA of the CDR3: TGCGCCAGCAGCTTGGGTCTGAGCTCCTACAATGAGCAGTTCTTC.

The genes are TRBV6-1 and TRBJ2-7; D may be TRBD2 (6 bases). The ends were cut back, 3 bases at V and 3 bases at J, with 15 bases in the middle. Germline V gives CDR1 MNHNS, CDR2 SASEGT. The CDR3 consists of 15 residues. This chain's CDR3 is CASSDSGTLSYEQYF. In nucleotides, the CDR3 is TGTGCCAGCAGTGATTCCGGGACTCTAAGCTACGAGCAGTACTTC.

The V gene is TRBV6-6, the J gene TRBJ1-4; no reliable D call. Germline loops: CDR1 MNHNY, CDR2 SVGAGI (reference sequence). Trimming stripped 2 bases from V and 4 bases from J, with 8 bases between. The CDR3 covers 14 residues. For the CDR3, the DNA is TGTGCCAGCAGTTACGGTACTCTTAATGAAAAACTGTTTTTT. Its protein product is CASSYGTLNEKLFF.